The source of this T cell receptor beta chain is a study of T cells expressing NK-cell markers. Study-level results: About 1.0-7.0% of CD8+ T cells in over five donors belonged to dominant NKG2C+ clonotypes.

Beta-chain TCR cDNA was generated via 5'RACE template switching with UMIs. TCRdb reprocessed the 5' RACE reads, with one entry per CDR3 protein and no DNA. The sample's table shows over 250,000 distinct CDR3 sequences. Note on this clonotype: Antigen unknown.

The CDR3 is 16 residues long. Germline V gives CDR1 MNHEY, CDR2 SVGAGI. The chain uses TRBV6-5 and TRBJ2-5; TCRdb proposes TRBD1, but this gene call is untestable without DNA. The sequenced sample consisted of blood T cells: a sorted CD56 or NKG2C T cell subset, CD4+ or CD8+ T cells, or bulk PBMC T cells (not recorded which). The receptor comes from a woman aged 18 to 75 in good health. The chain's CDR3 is CASSYRRTGSGETQYF.